These T cell receptor beta chains were read from a single sample in a study of blood T cell repertoires in COVID-19. Assay: immunoSEQ multiplex PCR; the TCRdb copy retains only in-frame clones and omits some. This table holds fewer than 120,000 clones, 75% to 80% found once. The sequenced material came from peripheral blood. These TCRs come from a woman older than 75 with active or convalescent COVID-19. CDR3s include the opening cysteine and the closing phenylalanine or tryptophan. The order of the fields is D gene, V gene, J gene, CDR3 length, clone size, CDR3 DNA, CDR3 protein. A D gene is named only where the DNA matches it firmly. Clone size is given for some rows only: seen once, a few or many times, or a class if the clone is expanded.

D gene: -
V gene: TRBV4-2
J gene: TRBJ2-7
CDR3 length: 14
clone size: -
CDR3 DNA: TGTGCCAGCAGCCAATTGGGGGGGGCATACGAGCAGTACTTC
CDR3 protein: CASSQLGGAYEQYF

D gene: -
V gene: TRBV4-1
J gene: TRBJ2-5
CDR3 length: 14
clone size: -
CDR3 DNA: TGCGCCAGCAGCGTCAACAGGGCTCAAGAGACCCAGTACTTC
CDR3 protein: CASSVNRAQETQYF

D gene: TRBD1
V gene: TRBV9
J gene: TRBJ2-1
CDR3 length: 15
clone size: once
CDR3 DNA: TGTGCCAGCAGCGCCCGGACAGGGCCCTACAATGAGCAGTTCTTC
CDR3 protein: CASSARTGPYNEQFF

D gene: -
V gene: TRBV19
J gene: TRBJ1-4
CDR3 length: 16
clone size: -
CDR3 DNA: TGTGCCAGTAAGAGGAGTACCTTCGCAACTAATGAAAAACTGTTTTTT
CDR3 protein: CASKRSTFATNEKLFF

D gene: TRBD1
V gene: TRBV4-1
J gene: TRBJ1-4
CDR3 length: 16
clone size: -
CDR3 DNA: TGCGCCAGCGGCCGACACAGGGGCGAGACTAATGAAAAACTGTTTTTT
CDR3 protein: CASGRHRGETNEKLFF

D gene: -
V gene: TRBV7-9
J gene: TRBJ1-1
CDR3 length: 13
clone size: few
CDR3 DNA: TGTGCCAGCAGCTTCGCAGAGAACACTGAAGCTTTCTTT
CDR3 protein: CASSFAENTEAFF

D gene: -
V gene: TRBV12-5
J gene: TRBJ2-7
CDR3 length: 12
clone size: -
CDR3 DNA: TGTGCTAGTTGGGCGGGAACCTACGAGCAGTACTTC
CDR3 protein: CASWAGTYEQYF

D gene: TRBD1
V gene: TRBV6-4
J gene: TRBJ1-5
CDR3 length: 17
clone size: once
CDR3 DNA: TGTGCCAGCAGTGGACAGGGAAAAGAAGGAAGCAATCAGCCCCAGCATTTT
CDR3 protein: CASSGQGKEGSNQPQHF

D gene: TRBD2
V gene: TRBV11-3
J gene: TRBJ2-1
CDR3 length: 14
clone size: -
CDR3 DNA: TGTGCCAGCAGCTTAGGACTAGCCTTCAATGAGCAGTTCTTC
CDR3 protein: CASSLGLAFNEQFF

D gene: -
V gene: TRBV7-2
J gene: TRBJ2-6
CDR3 length: 16
clone size: -
CDR3 DNA: TGTGCCAGCAGCTTAATGGCAGGGGTCGGGGCCAACGTCCTGACTTTC
CDR3 protein: CASSLMAGVGANVLTF

D gene: TRBD2
V gene: TRBV29-1
J gene: TRBJ2-1
CDR3 length: 16
clone size: -
CDR3 DNA: TGCAGCGTTGAAGAAGGGCGGGGGAGCTCCTACAATGAGCAGTTCTTC
CDR3 protein: CSVEEGRGSSYNEQFF

D gene: -
V gene: TRBV5-1
J gene: TRBJ1-1
CDR3 length: 14
clone size: -
CDR3 DNA: TGCGCCAGCAGCTTGTGGGCAATGAACACTGAAGCTTTCTTT
CDR3 protein: CASSLWAMNTEAFF

D gene: -
V gene: TRBV5-6
J gene: TRBJ1-5
CDR3 length: 14
clone size: -
CDR3 DNA: TGTGCCAGCAGAAGAAGGGGGATCAATCAGCCCCAGCATTTT
CDR3 protein: CASRRRGINQPQHF

D gene: -
V gene: TRBV7-8
J gene: TRBJ1-2
CDR3 length: 13
clone size: few
CDR3 DNA: TGTGCCAGCAGCTCAGGCGCTAACTATGGCTACACCTTC
CDR3 protein: CASSSGANYGYTF

D gene: -
V gene: TRBV6-2/TRBV6-3
J gene: TRBJ1-1
CDR3 length: 15
clone size: once
CDR3 DNA: TGTGCCAGCAGTTATTCAGGGCAGCTGAACACTGAAGCTTTCTTT
CDR3 protein: CASSYSGQLNTEAFF

D gene: -
V gene: TRBV4-3
J gene: TRBJ1-6
CDR3 length: 18
clone size: many
CDR3 DNA: TGCGCCAGCAGCCAAGATACCGAAATTTGGACAGTCAATTCACCCCTCCACTTT
CDR3 protein: CASSQDTEIWTVNSPLHF

D gene: TRBD1
V gene: TRBV28
J gene: TRBJ1-2
CDR3 length: 15
clone size: -
CDR3 DNA: TGTGCCAGCAGTCCCCAGACAGGGGGCGTCTATGGCTACACCTTC
CDR3 protein: CASSPQTGGVYGYTF

D gene: TRBD2
V gene: TRBV5-1
J gene: TRBJ2-1
CDR3 length: 16
clone size: -
CDR3 DNA: TGCGCCAGCAGCTTGGGGGCCAGCGGGAGGGCCTATGAGCAGTTCTTC
CDR3 protein: CASSLGASGRAYEQFF

D gene: TRBD2
V gene: TRBV7-2
J gene: TRBJ2-2
CDR3 length: 16
clone size: -
CDR3 DNA: TGTGCCAGCAGCTTACGCGCGGGAGAAGGCACCGGGGAGCTGTTTTTT
CDR3 protein: CASSLRAGEGTGELFF

D gene: -
V gene: TRBV7-2
J gene: TRBJ2-7
CDR3 length: 14
clone size: -
CDR3 DNA: TGTGCCAGCAGCCTTTTTAGGGGGGAGGGGGAGCAGTACTTC
CDR3 protein: CASSLFRGEGEQYF

D gene: TRBD1
V gene: TRBV18
J gene: TRBJ1-2
CDR3 length: 17
clone size: -
CDR3 DNA: TGTGCCAGCTCACTAAGCCTGACAGGGGCCTCTAACTATGGCTACACCTTC
CDR3 protein: CASSLSLTGASNYGYTF

D gene: -
V gene: TRBV3-1/TRBV3-2
J gene: TRBJ1-2
CDR3 length: 12
clone size: -
CDR3 DNA: TGTGCCAGCAGCCAAGGGGCCCGTGGCTACACCTTC
CDR3 protein: CASSQGARGYTF

D gene: -
V gene: TRBV6-5
J gene: TRBJ1-5
CDR3 length: 15
clone size: many
CDR3 DNA: TGTGCCAGCAAGCGGGGCGCGGTACTTCATCAGCCCCAGCATTTT
CDR3 protein: CASKRGAVLHQPQHF

D gene: -
V gene: TRBV3-1/TRBV3-2
J gene: TRBJ2-1
CDR3 length: 15
clone size: -
CDR3 DNA: TGTGCCAGCAGCCCCTGGGGTAGCGGAGACAATGAGCAGTTCTTC
CDR3 protein: CASSPWGSGDNEQFF

D gene: TRBD1
V gene: TRBV16
J gene: TRBJ2-3
CDR3 length: 14
clone size: few
CDR3 DNA: TGTGCCAGCAGCCAAGGACAGGCCACAGATACGCAGTATTTT
CDR3 protein: CASSQGQATDTQYF

D gene: -
V gene: TRBV10-3
J gene: TRBJ2-5
CDR3 length: 13
clone size: -
CDR3 DNA: TGTGCCATCAGAGAAGGGGGTGTCGAGACCCAGTACTTC
CDR3 protein: CAIREGGVETQYF

D gene: -
V gene: TRBV6-5
J gene: TRBJ2-5
CDR3 length: 15
clone size: -
CDR3 DNA: TGTGCCAGCAGTTACGGAGGCTGGCAGCAAGAGACCCAGTACTTC
CDR3 protein: CASSYGGWQQETQYF

D gene: -
V gene: TRBV28
J gene: TRBJ2-5
CDR3 length: 15
clone size: few
CDR3 DNA: TGTGCCAGCAGTTTAGGCGGCAGACGCCAAGAGACCCAGTACTTC
CDR3 protein: CASSLGGRRQETQYF

D gene: TRBD2
V gene: TRBV5-1
J gene: TRBJ2-3
CDR3 length: 14
clone size: once
CDR3 DNA: TGCGCCAGCAGCCCTGGACTAGCGACAGATACGCAGTATTTT
CDR3 protein: CASSPGLATDTQYF

D gene: -
V gene: TRBV4-2
J gene: TRBJ2-4
CDR3 length: 17
clone size: -
CDR3 DNA: TGTGCCAGCAGCCAAGGAACTAGCCTATTAGCCAAAAACATTCAGTACTTC
CDR3 protein: CASSQGTSLLAKNIQYF

D gene: TRBD2
V gene: TRBV2
J gene: TRBJ2-7
CDR3 length: 14
clone size: -
CDR3 DNA: TGTGCCAGCAGTCAAGCGCTAGAGCGGGGCGAGCAGTACTTC
CDR3 protein: CASSQALERGEQYF

D gene: TRBD1
V gene: TRBV7-9
J gene: TRBJ2-1
CDR3 length: 16
clone size: -
CDR3 DNA: TGTGCCAGCAGCTTAGCGAGGACAGGGTACTACAATGAGCAGTTCTTC
CDR3 protein: CASSLARTGYYNEQFF

D gene: -
V gene: TRBV5-4
J gene: TRBJ2-7
CDR3 length: 18
clone size: -
CDR3 DNA: TGTGCCAGCAGCCCGACCGCCGGATTGCGGGAAGACTCCTACGAGCAGTACTTC
CDR3 protein: CASSPTAGLREDSYEQYF